The 21 T cell receptor beta chains reported below all come from one sample, sequenced in a study of T cell repertoires in cytomegalovirus infection. In TCRdb, the reads were re-called with MiXCR into one record per CDR3 protein. The table has around 310,000 distinct CDR3 sequences, about 27% seen once. Antigens for these TCRs are unknown. The sequencing here drew on cultured PBMCs, taken from culture after CMV antigen stimulation. The receptor set was obtained from a human donor in good health (CMV status not recorded). Some clones in this sample may be carry-over from other donors' samples.

This clonotype has just a few counts. The V gene is TRBV7-2, the J gene TRBJ2-1, with 11 bases aligning to TRBD2. The CDR3 has 15 residues. CDR1 is SGHTA and CDR2 is FQGNSA in the germline V gene. V lost 4 bases, J lost 4 bases, and 3 bases stayed unmatched. In nucleotides, the CDR3 is TGTGCCAGCAGCTCACTAGCGGGAGCTTACAATGAGCAGTTCTTC. It is translated as CASSSLAGAYNEQFF. The whole variable domain, filled in from reference TRBV7-2 and TRBJ2-1, reads GAGVSQSPSNKVTEKGKDVELRCDPISGHTALYWYRQSLGQGLEFLIYFQGNSAPDKSGLPSDRFSAERTGGSVSTLTIQRTQQEDSAVYLCASSSLAGAYNEQFFGPGTRLTVL.

This chain links TRBV7-3 with TRBJ2-3, with 8 bases that match TRBD2. CDR1 is SGHTA and CDR2 is FQGTGA in the germline V gene. Trimming at V came to 5 bases and at J to 0 bases, leaving 10 bases not matched to a gene. The CDR3 runs 17 residues. The CDR3 region has the DNA TGTGCCAGCAGCGATGATACTAGCGGAGTTAGCACAGATACGCAGTATTTT. It specifies CASSDDTSGVSTDTQYF.

The CDR3 protein is CASSEEGSETQYF. The CDR3 DNA reads TGTGCCAGCAGTGAAGAGGGGTCGGAGACCCAGTACTTC. The chain recombines TRBV2 with TRBJ2-5; perhaps TRBD1 as D (5 bases). The CDR3 runs to 13 residues. Trimming removed 1 base at V and 5 bases at J, with 8 bases between. Germline assignment: CDR1 SNHLY and CDR2 FYNNEI.

The V and J genes are TRBV5-5 and TRBJ1-5; a weak D match, TRBD1 (5 bases). The germline CDR1 and CDR2 sequences are SGHKS and YYEKEE (reference sequence). V lost 0 bases and J lost 6, with 13 bases in between. This CDR3 region has 15 residues. The CDR3 protein is CASSLGAGSGQPQHF. Here the CDR3 DNA reads TGTGCCAGCAGCTTGGGTGCAGGGTCGGGTCAGCCCCAGCATTTT. Combining the CDR3 with reference TRBV5-5 and TRBJ1-5 gives the whole variable domain DAGVTQSPTHLIKTRGQQVTLRCSPISGHKSVSWYQQVLGQGPQFIFQYYEKEERGRGNFPDRFSARQFPNYSSELNVNALLLGDSALYLCASSLGAGSGQPQHFGDGTRLSIL.

V and J are TRBV7-9 and TRBJ1-1; 9 bases map to TRBD1. Trimming at V came to 5 bases and at J to 4 bases, leaving 8 bases not matched to a gene. This CDR3 region has 15 residues. CDR1 and CDR2 from the germline V gene are SEHNR and FQNEAQ (reference sequence). The CDR3 nucleotides read TGTGCCAGCAGCGTAAGACAGGGGGAGACCACTGAAGCTTTCTTT. This encodes CASSVRQGETTEAFF.

This clonotype has only a few counts. The rearrangement uses TRBV28 and TRBJ2-2; 9 bases match TRBD2. The trim removed 6 bases at V and 6 bases at J, leaving 17 bases unmatched. The CDR3 runs to 18 residues. From germline, CDR1 is MDHEN and CDR2 SYDVKM. CDR3 in DNA: TGTGCCAGCAGCCGTACCCGGGGTAGCGGGAGTATTCCCGGGGAGCTGTTTTTT. Encoded protein: CASSRTRGSGSIPGELFF.

V and J are TRBV19 and TRBJ1-2; weak D call: TRBD1 (6 bases). The CDR3 runs 14 residues. V dropped 1 base and J dropped 2 bases, with 8 bases sitting between them. The germline CDR1 and CDR2 sequences are LNHDA and SQIVND (reference sequence). This CDR3 is CASSIGTANYGYTF. The DNA for the CDR3 is TGTGCCAGTAGTATAGGGACAGCGAACTATGGCTACACCTTC.

DNA of the CDR3: TGTGCCAGGATTGGGATAGGAGGGGATCGCACTGAAGCTTTCTTT. Protein: CARIGIGGDRTEAFF. The rearrangement uses TRBV19 and TRBJ1-1; maybe TRBD1 (5 bases). The CDR3 loop spans 15 amino acids. Germline CDR1 reads LNHDA; CDR2 reads SQIVND (reference sequence). Trimming shortened V by 9 bases and J by 4 bases, and 21 bases separated the two germline ends.

The CDR3: CASRGGALGDTQYF. The CDR3 DNA is TGTGCCAGCAGAGGGGGGGCGTTGGGAGATACGCAGTATTTT. This chain connects TRBV27 to TRBJ2-3; perhaps TRBD2 as D (7 bases). V was pared by 6 bases and J by 5 bases, with 15 bases between. The CDR3 is 14 amino acids. From germline, CDR1 is MNHEY and CDR2 SMNVEV (reference sequence).

This clonotype was seen only a few times. The genes are TRBV19 and TRBJ1-6; no firm D call. Germline V gives CDR1 LNHDA, CDR2 SQIVND (reference sequence). V gave up 5 bases and J gave up 7 bases, with 18 bases separating them. This CDR3 region has 16 residues. CDR3 residues: CASSLSYSLDNSPLHF. DNA for the CDR3: TGTGCCAGTAGTCTCTCCTACAGCCTGGACAATTCACCCCTCCACTTT.

The chain carries TRBV6-2 or TRBV6-3 and TRBJ1-1, with 7 positions matching TRBD1. Unmatched junction bases numbered 15, after V lost 8 bases and J lost 3 bases. The CDR3 contains 16 residues. CDR1 and CDR2 from the germline V gene are MNHEY and SVGEGT. CDR3 nucleotide sequence: TGTGCCAGCCGACAGAGCCCGGGACAGCGCCACACTGAAGCTTTCTTT. It codes for CASRQSPGQRHTEAFF.

The table lists this clonotype with a few counts. V and J are TRBV5-4 and TRBJ2-3, with TRBD1 matching over 8 bases. The ends lost 0 bases at V and 5 bases at J; junction bases unmatched: 8. The CDR3 spans 16 residues. Germline V gene data show CDR1 as SGHNT and CDR2 as YYREEE (reference sequence). In DNA, the CDR3 is TGTGCCAGCAGCTTGGCGGCGGGACAGGCCCTAGATACGCAGTATTTT. Its translation is CASSLAAGQALDTQYF.

V gene TRBV4-2 combines with J gene TRBJ2-1; 9 bases align to TRBD1. This CDR3 has 14 amino acids. Germline trimming cut 3 bases from V and 8 bases from J; bases unmatched to any gene: 5. CDR1 is LGHNA and CDR2 is YNFKEQ in the germline V gene. CDR3 bases: TGTGCCAGCAGCCAGGACAGGGGATTCGATGAGCAGTTCTTC. Amino acid sequence: CASSQDRGFDEQFF.

This clonotype was seen only a few times. The chain is built from TRBV7-2 and TRBJ2-7; 7 bases line up with TRBD2. Germline-derived CDR1 and CDR2 are SGHTA and FQGNSA. The CDR3 has 15 amino acids. With 0 bases clipped from V and 2 bases from J, the junction kept 4 bases outside the gene matches. CDR3 sequence: CASSLASGVTYEQYF. CDR3 bases: TGTGCCAGCAGCTTAGCGAGCGGGGTTACCTACGAGCAGTACTTC.

This clonotype has more than one count but fewer than ten. The chain combines TRBV28 with TRBJ2-7; TRBD1 aligns across 7 bases. The germline gives CDR1 MDHEN, CDR2 SYDVKM. V shed 3 bases and J 0 bases; nucleotides not matched to a gene: 11. The CDR3 contains 17 residues. The CDR3, as DNA: TGTGCCAGCAGTTTTCACACAGGGGCCAGAAGCTCCTACGAGCAGTACTTC. Translated, it gives CASSFHTGARSSYEQYF.

The V gene is TRBV6-6, the J gene TRBJ1-1; no clear D. The CDR3 is 14 residues long. Germline V lookup: CDR1 MNHNY, CDR2 SVGAGI (reference sequence). Trimming removed 3 bases at V and 0 bases at J, with 8 bases between. The CDR3 loop reads CASSYSQMNTEAFF. In DNA form, the CDR3 reads TGTGCCAGCAGTTATTCCCAAATGAACACTGAAGCTTTCTTT.

V is TRBV20-1 and J is TRBJ1-6, with a tentative D call TRBD1 (5 bases). This CDR3 contains 14 residues. CDR1 is DFQATT and CDR2 is SNEGSKA in the germline V gene (reference sequence). Trimming took off 1 base at V and 8 bases at J, with 12 bases between the two ends. CDR3 DNA: TGCAGTGCTAGAGGACGGACAAGTTATTCACCCCTCCACTTT. It is translated as CSARGRTSYSPLHF.

V usage is TRBV19 and J usage is TRBJ1-2; TRBD1 matches at 7 bases. Germline CDR1 and CDR2: LNHDA and SQIVND (reference sequence). The CDR3 spans 17 residues. With 8 bases clipped from V and 8 bases from J, the junction kept 23 bases outside the gene matches. CDR3 nucleotide sequence: TGTGCCAGTCTTTCCCAGGACAGGTCGGGGCCCTTCTTCGGCTACACCTTC. Its translation is CASLSQDRSGPFFGYTF.

The chain couples TRBV5-4 to TRBJ2-1; D tentatively reads TRBD1 or TRBD2 (6 bases each). Trimming cost V 5 bases and J 6 bases, with 18 bases left between them. The germline V gene has CDR1 SGHNT and CDR2 YYREEE (reference sequence). This CDR3 is built from 15 residues. The CDR3 protein is CASSGAWGATNEQFF. The CDR3 nucleotides read TGTGCCAGCAGTGGGGCGTGGGGGGCGACCAATGAGCAGTTCTTC.

This clonotype was seen at least ten times. The rearrangement links TRBV12-3 or TRBV12-4 to TRBJ1-3, with 8 bases lining up with TRBD1. J gave up 9 bases and V 6 bases, and 13 bases lay outside the gene matches. CDR3 length: 15 amino acids. The CDR3 nucleotides are TGTGCCAGCAGCCCGACAGGGGACGCCTGGGGCACCATATATTTT. This translates into CASSPTGDAWGTIYF.

The chain joins TRBV7-3 to TRBJ2-3; D gene unclear. Germline CDR1 reads SGHTA; CDR2 reads FQGTGA. V lost 4 bases and J lost 3, with 5 bases in between. The CDR3 has 12 amino acids. Here the CDR3 DNA reads TGTGCCAGCAGCTCCCCTACAGATACGCAGTATTTT. The encoded protein is CASSSPTDTQYF.